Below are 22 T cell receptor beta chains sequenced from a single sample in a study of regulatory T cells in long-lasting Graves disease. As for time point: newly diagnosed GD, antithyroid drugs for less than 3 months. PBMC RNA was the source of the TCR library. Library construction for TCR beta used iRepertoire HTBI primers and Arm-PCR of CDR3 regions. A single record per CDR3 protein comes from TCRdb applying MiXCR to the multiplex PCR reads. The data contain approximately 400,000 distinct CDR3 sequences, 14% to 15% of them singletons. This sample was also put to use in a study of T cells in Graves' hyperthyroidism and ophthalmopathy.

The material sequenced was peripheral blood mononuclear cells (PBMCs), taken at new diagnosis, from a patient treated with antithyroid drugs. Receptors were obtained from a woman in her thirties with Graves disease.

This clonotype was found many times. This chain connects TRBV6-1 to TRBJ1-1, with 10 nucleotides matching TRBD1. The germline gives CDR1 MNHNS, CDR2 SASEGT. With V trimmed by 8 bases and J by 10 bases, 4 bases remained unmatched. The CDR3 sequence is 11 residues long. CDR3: CASLRDRGAFF. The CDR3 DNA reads TGTGCCAGCCTCCGGGACAGGGGAGCTTTCTTT.

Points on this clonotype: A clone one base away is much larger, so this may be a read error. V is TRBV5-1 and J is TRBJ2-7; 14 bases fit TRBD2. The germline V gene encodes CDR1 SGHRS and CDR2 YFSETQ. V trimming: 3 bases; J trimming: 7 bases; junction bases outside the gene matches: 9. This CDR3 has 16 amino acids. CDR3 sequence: CASSSDGTSGSNEQYF. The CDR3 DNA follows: TGCGCCAGCAGCTCCGATGGGACTAGCGGGAGCAATGAGCAGTACTTC.

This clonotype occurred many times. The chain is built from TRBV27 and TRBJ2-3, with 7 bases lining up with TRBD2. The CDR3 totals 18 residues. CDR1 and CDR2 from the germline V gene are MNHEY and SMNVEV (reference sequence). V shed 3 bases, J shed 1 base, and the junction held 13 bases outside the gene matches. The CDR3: CASSFVPSGTRGTDTQYF. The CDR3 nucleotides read TGTGCCAGCAGTTTCGTCCCTAGCGGTACTCGGGGCACAGATACGCAGTATTTT.

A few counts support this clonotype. The CDR3, as DNA: TGCGCCAGCAGCTTGGGCGTAGCGGGAGGGCCGGATGAGCAGTTCTTC. Its protein is CASSLGVAGGPDEQFF. The gene calls are TRBV5-1 and TRBJ2-1; 11 positions match TRBD2. V lost 0 bases, J lost 8 bases, and 7 bases stayed unmatched. The CDR3 runs 16 residues. The V gene's germline CDR1 is SGHRS and CDR2 YFSETQ.

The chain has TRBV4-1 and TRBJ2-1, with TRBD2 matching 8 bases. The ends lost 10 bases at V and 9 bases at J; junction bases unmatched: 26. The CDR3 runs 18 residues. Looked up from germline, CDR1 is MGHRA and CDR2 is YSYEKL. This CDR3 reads CATGGDPVGRLRVGEQFF. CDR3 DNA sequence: TGCGCCACCGGGGGGGACCCCGTCGGACGCCTTCGGGTGGGTGAGCAGTTCTTC.

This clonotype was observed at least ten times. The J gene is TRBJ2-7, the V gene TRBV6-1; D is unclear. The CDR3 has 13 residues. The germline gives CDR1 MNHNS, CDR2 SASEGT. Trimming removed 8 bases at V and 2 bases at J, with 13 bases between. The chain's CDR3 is CASRIRAPYEQYF. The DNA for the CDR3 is TGTGCCAGCCGTATCCGGGCCCCCTACGAGCAGTACTTC.

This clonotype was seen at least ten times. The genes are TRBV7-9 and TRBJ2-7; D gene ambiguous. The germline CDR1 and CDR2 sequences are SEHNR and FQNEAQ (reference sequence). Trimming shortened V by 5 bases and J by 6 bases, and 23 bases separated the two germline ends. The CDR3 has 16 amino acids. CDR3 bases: TGTGCCAGCAGCCCACCGCGCTCCTCGTCCCCTCGCGAGCAGTACTTC. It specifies CASSPPRSSSPREQYF.

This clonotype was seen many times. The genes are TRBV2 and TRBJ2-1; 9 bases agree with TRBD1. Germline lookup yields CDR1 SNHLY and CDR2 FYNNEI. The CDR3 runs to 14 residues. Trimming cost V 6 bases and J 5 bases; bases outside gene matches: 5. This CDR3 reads CASRAGTGNNEQFF. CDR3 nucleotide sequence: TGTGCCAGCAGGGCCGGGACAGGGAACAATGAGCAGTTCTTC. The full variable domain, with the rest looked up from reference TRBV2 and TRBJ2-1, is EPEVTQTPSHQVTQMGQEVILRCVPISNHLYFYWYRQILGQKVEFLVSFYNNEISEKSEIFDDQFSVERPDGSNFTLKIRSTKLEDSAMYFCASRAGTGNNEQFFGPGTRLTVL.

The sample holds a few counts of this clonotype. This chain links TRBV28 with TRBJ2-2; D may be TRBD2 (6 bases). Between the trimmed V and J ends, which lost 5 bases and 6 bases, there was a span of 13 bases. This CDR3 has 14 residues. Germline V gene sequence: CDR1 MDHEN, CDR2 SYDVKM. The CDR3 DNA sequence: TGTGCCAGCAGTGGGGGGTGGCGCCCCGGGGAGCTGTTTTTT. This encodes CASSGGWRPGELFF.

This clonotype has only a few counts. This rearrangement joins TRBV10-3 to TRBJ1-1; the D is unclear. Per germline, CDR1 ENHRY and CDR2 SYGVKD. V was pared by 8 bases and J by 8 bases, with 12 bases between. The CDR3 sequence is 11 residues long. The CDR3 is CAIRGPTEAFF. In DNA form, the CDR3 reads TGTGCCATCCGTGGACCGACCGAAGCTTTCTTT.

The CDR3 DNA reads TGCGCCAGCAGCATAACCGGGCCGGCCGGGGAGCTGTTTTTT. Protein: CASSITGPAGELFF. The chain recombines TRBV5-1 with TRBJ2-2; D is unresolved. Trimming cost V 4 bases and J 6 bases, with 13 bases left between them. CDR1 is SGHRS and CDR2 is YFSETQ in the germline V gene. The CDR3 has 14 residues.

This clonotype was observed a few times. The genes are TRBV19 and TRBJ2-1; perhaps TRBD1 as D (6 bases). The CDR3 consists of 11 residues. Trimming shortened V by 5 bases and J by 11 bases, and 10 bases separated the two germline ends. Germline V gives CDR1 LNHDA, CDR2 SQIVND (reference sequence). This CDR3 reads CASSFGQQQFF. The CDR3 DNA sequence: TGTGCCAGTAGTTTTGGACAGCAGCAGTTCTTC.

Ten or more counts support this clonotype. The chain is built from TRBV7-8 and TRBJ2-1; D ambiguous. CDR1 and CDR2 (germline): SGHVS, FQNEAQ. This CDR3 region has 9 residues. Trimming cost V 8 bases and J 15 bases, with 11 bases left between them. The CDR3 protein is CASVPGTFF. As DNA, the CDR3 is TGTGCCAGCGTGCCGGGCACGTTCTTC.

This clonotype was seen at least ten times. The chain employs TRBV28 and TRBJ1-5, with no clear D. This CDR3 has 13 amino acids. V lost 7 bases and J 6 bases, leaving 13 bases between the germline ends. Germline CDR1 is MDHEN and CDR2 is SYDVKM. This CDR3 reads CASNREDLQPQHF. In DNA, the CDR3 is TGTGCCAGCAATAGGGAGGACCTTCAGCCCCAGCATTTT.

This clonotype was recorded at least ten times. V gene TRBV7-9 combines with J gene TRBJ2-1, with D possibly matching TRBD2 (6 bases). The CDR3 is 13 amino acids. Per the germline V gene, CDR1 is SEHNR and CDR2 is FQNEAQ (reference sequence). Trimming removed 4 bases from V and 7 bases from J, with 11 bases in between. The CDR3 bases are TGTGCCAGCAGCTCAGCGGCGGGGAATGAGCAGTTCTTC. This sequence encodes CASSSAAGNEQFF.

CDR3 protein: CAWSVAWANLLYEQYF. CDR3 nucleotides: TGTGCCTGGAGTGTAGCGTGGGCTAACCTCCTCTACGAGCAGTACTTC. The chain employs TRBV30 and TRBJ2-7, with unresolved D. Germline-derived CDR1 and CDR2 are GTSNPN and SVGIG (reference sequence). V gave up 0 bases and J gave up 3 bases, with 18 bases separating them. CDR3 size: 16 residues.

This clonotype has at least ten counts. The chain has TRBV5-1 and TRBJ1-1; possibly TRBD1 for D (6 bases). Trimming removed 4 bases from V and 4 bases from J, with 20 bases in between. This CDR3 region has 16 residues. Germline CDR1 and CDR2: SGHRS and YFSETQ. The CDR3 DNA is TGCGCCAGCAGCGCGAACTCTCCGGGACACGGCACTGAAGCTTTCTTT. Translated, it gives CASSANSPGHGTEAFF.

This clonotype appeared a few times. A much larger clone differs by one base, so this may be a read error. The CDR3 sequence is CASGPIYSGSQETQYF. CDR3 DNA: TGTGCCAGCGGTCCCATCTATAGCGGGAGTCAAGAGACCCAGTACTTC. This chain links TRBV2 with TRBJ2-5, with TRBD2 identical over 9 bases. The CDR3 consists of 16 residues. Looked up from germline, CDR1 is SNHLY and CDR2 is FYNNEI. J lost 2 bases, V lost 8 bases, and 12 bases had no gene match.

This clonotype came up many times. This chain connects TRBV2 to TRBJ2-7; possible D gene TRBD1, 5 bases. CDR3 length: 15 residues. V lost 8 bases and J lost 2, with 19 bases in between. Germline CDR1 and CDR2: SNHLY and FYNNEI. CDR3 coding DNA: TGTGCCAGCTTTCCAAGGCAGGGCGGCCCCTACGAGCAGTACTTC. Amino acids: CASFPRQGGPYEQYF.

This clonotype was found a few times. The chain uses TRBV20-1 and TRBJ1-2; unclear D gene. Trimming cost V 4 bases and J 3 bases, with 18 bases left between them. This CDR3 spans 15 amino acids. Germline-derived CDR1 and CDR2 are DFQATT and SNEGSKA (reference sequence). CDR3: CSAKVAQPEDYGYTF. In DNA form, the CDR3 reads TGCAGTGCTAAGGTCGCCCAACCCGAGGACTATGGCTACACCTTC.

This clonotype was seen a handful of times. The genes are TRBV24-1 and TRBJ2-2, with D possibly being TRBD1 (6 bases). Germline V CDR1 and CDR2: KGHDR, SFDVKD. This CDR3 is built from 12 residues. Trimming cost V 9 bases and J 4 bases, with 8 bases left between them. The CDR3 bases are TGTGCCACCGGCAGGGGCACCGGGGAGCTGTTTTTT. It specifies CATGRGTGELFF.

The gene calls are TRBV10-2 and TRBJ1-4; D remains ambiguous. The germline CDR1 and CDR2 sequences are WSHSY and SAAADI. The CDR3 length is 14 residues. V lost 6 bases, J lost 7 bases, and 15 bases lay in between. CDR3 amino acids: CASSGGQAAEKLFF. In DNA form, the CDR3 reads TGCGCCAGCAGCGGTGGGCAGGCGGCTGAAAAACTGTTTTTT.